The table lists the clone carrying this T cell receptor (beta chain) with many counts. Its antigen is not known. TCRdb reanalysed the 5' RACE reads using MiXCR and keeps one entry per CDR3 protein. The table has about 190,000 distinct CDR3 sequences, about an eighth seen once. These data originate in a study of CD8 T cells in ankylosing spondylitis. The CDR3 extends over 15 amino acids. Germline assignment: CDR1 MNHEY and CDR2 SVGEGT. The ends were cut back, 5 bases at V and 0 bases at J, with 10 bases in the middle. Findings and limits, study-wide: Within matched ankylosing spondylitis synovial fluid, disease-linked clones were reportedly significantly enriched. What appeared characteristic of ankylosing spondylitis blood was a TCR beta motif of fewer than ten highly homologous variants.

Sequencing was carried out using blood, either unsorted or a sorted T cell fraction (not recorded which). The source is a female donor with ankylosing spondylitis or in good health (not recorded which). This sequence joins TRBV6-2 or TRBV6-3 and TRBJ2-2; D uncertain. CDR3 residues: CASSPAGANTGELFF. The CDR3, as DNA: TGTGCCAGCAGTCCAGCTGGGGCGAACACCGGGGAGCTGTTTTTT.